One TCR beta chain is described in this entry. The antigen is unknown. This CDR3 is 15 amino acids long. In germline, CDR1 is MDHEN, CDR2 SYDVKM. With V trimmed by 1 base and J by 4 bases, 6 bases remained unmatched. This sample is part of a study of Ad26.COV2.S vaccination and SARS-CoV-2 variants. Study context: Enrollment placed the donor in the COV1001 Ad26.COV2.S trial arm. Overall study findings and caveats: An underestimation of total T cell responses may have resulted from the TCR breadth and depth analyses.

Treatment indicated: 19 received Ad26.COV2.S at low or high dose, single or two shots; about 5 received placebo; per-sample allocation not given. Specimen acquisition occurred on day 63 following the initial vaccine or placebo injection. TCRdb's table, derived via immunoSEQ multiplex PCR, lists solely in-frame clones and lacks some. The sample has some 390,000 clones, approximately 89% seen once; the top ten hold about 2%. The source material was peripheral blood, sampled in a trial of Ad26.COV2.S vaccine versus placebo. The receptor was derived from a person between 18 and 59 years old who received the Ad26.COV2.S COVID-19 vaccine or a placebo. The chain links TRBV28 to TRBJ2-5; 7 bases agree with TRBD2. The CDR3: CASSLLREGRETQYF. The CDR3 DNA reads TGTGCCAGCAGTTTATTGAGGGAGGGCCGAGAGACCCAGTACTTC. Complete variable domain (other parts from reference TRBV28 and TRBJ2-5): DVKVTQSSRYLVKRTGEKVFLECVQDMDHENMFWYRQDPGLGLRLIYFSYDVKMKEKGDIPEGYSVSREKKERFSLILESASTNQTSMYLCASSLLREGRETQYFGPGTRLLVL.